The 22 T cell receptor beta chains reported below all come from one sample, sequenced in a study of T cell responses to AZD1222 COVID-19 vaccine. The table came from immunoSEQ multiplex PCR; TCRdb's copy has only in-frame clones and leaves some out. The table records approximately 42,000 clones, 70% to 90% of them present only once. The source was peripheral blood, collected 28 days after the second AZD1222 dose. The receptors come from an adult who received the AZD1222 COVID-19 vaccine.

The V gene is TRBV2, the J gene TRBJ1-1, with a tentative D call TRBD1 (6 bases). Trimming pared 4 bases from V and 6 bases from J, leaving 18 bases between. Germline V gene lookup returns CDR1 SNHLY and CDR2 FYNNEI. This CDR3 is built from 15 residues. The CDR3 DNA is TGTGCCAGCAGTGGGGGGGCGGCAGGGGAGTCTGAAGCTTTCTTT. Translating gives CASSGGAAGESEAFF.

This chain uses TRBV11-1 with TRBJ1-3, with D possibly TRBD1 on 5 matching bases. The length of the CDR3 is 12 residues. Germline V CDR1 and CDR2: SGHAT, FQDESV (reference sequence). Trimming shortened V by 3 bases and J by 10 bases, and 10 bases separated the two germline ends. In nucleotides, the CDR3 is TGTGCCAGCAGCTTGGGGCCCGGTACCATATATTTT. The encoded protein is CASSLGPGTIYF.

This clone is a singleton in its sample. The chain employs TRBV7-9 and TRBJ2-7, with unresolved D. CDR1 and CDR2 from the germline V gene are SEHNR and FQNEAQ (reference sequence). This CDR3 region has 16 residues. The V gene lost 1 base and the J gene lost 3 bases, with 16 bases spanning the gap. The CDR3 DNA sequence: TGTGCCAGCAGCTTAGGATCGGGCGGCCGTAACTACGAGCAGTACTTC. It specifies CASSLGSGGRNYEQYF.

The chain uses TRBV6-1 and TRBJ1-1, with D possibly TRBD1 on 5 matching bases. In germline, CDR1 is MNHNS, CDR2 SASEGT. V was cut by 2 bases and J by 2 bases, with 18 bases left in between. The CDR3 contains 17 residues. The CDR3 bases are TGTGCCAGCAGTGAACAGAGCGGATGGGGGGGTAACACTGAAGCTTTCTTT. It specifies CASSEQSGWGGNTEAFF.

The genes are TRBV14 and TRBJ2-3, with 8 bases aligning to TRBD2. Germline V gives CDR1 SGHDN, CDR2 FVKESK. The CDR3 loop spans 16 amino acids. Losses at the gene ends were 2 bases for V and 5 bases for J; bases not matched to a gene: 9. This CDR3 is CASSQLTSGPKDTQYF. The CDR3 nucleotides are TGTGCCAGCAGCCAACTAACTAGCGGACCAAAAGATACGCAGTATTTT.

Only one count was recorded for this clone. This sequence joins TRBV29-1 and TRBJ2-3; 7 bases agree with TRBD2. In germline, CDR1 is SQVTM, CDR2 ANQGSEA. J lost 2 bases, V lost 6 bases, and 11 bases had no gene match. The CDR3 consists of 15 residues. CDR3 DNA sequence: TGCAGCGTGGGGCGGGAGCGTCTGCTCACAGATACGCAGTATTTT. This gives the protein CSVGRERLLTDTQYF.

This chain's CDR3 is CASSYVTGGDEQFF. The CDR3 DNA reads as TGTGCCAGCAGTTATGTGACAGGGGGCGATGAGCAGTTCTTC. V gene TRBV6-6 combines with J gene TRBJ2-1; the match to TRBD1 covers 10 bases. This CDR3 region has 14 residues. Germline V gene data show CDR1 as MNHNY and CDR2 as SVGAGI (reference sequence). V dropped 3 bases and J dropped 8; count of bases not matched to a gene: 4.

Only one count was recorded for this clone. The chain's CDR3 is CASSLSPGAIYGYTF. DNA for the CDR3: TGTGCCAGCAGCTTAAGTCCAGGAGCTATCTATGGCTACACCTTC. This rearrangement joins TRBV13 to TRBJ1-2; D remains unclear. Between the trimmed V and J ends, which lost 2 bases and 4 bases, there was a span of 14 bases. This CDR3 is built from 15 residues. CDR1 and CDR2 (germline): PRHDT, FYEKMQ (reference sequence).

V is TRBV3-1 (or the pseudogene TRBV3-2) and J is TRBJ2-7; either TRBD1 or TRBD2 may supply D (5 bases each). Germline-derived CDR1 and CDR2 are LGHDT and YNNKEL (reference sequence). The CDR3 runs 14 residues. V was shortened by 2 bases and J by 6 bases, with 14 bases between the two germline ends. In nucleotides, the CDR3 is TGTGCCAGCAGCCAATTCGGGACCGGAGGCGAGCAGTACTTC. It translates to CASSQFGTGGEQYF.

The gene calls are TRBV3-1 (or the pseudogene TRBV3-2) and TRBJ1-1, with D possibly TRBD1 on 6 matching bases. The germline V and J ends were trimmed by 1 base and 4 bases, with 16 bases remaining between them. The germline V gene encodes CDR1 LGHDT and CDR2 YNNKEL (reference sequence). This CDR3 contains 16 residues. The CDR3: CASSQGWGQAGTEAFF. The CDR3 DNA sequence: TGTGCCAGCAGCCAAGGGTGGGGGCAGGCGGGCACTGAAGCTTTCTTT.

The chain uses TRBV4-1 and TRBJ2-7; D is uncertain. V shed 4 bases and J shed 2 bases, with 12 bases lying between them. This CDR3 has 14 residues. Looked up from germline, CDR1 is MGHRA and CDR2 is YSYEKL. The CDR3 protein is CASSPDRRPYEQYF. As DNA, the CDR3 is TGCGCCAGCAGCCCCGATAGGCGGCCCTACGAGCAGTACTTC.

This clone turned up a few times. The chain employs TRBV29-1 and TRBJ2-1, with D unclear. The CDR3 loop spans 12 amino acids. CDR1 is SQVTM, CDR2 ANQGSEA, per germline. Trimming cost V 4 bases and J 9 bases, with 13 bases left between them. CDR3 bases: TGCAGCGTTGCCGACGGAAGAAGTGAGCAGTTCTTC. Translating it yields CSVADGRSEQFF.

The CDR3 nucleotides are TGTGCCACACGTCCGGACAGGAGCGCGGCTCTTTATGAAGCTTTCTTT. Translation gives CATRPDRSAALYEAFF. V and J are TRBV2 and TRBJ1-1, with 7 bases fitting TRBD1. This CDR3 is 16 amino acids long. Germline V gene lookup returns CDR1 SNHLY and CDR2 FYNNEI. Losses at the gene ends were 10 bases for V and 7 bases for J; bases not matched to a gene: 21.

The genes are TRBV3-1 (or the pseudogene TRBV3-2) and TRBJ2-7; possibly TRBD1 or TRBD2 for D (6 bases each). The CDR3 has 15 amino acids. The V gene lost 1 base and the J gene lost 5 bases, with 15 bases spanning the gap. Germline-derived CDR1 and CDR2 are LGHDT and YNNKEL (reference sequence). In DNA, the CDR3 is TGTGCCAGCAGCCAAGGAGGGGGGCTGGCCGACGAGCAGTACTTC. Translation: CASSQGGGLADEQYF.

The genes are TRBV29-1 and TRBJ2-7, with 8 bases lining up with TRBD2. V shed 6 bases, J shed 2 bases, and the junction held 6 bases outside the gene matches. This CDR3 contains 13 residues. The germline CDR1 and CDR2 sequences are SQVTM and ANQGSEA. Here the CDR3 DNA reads TGCAGCGTGAAGGGACTAGGACCCTACGAGCAGTACTTC. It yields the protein CSVKGLGPYEQYF.

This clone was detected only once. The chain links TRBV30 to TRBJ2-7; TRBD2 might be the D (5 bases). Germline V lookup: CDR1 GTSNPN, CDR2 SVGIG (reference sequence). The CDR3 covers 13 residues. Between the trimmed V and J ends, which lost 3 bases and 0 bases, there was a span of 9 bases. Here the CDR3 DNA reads TGTGCCTGGAGACGGGGTGGCTCCTACGAGCAGTACTTC. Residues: CAWRRGGSYEQYF.

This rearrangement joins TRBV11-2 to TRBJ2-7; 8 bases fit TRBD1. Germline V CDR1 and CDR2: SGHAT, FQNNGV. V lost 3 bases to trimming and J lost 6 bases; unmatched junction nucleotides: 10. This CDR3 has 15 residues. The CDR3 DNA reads TGTGCCAGCAGCTTCGGCGGGACAGGTACCAGCGAGCAGTACTTC. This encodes CASSFGGTGTSEQYF. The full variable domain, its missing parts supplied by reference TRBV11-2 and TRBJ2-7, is EAGVAQSPRYKIIEKRQSVAFWCNPISGHATLYWYQQILGQGPKLLIQFQNNGVVDDSQLPKDRFSAERLKGVDSTLKIQPAKLEDSAVYLCASSFGGTGTSEQYFGPGTRLTVT.

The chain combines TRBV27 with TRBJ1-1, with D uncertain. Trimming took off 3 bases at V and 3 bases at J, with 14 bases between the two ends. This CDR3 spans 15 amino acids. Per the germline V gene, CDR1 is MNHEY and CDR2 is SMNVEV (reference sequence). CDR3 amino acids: CASSFSASGDTEAFF. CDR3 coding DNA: TGTGCCAGCAGTTTTTCTGCCTCGGGAGACACTGAAGCTTTCTTT.

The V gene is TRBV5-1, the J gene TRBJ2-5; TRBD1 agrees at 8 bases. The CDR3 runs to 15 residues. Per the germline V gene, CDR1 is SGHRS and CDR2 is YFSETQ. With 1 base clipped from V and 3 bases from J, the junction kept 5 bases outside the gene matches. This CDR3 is CASSLPRGREETQYF. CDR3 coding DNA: TGCGCCAGCAGCTTGCCCAGGGGGCGAGAAGAGACCCAGTACTTC.

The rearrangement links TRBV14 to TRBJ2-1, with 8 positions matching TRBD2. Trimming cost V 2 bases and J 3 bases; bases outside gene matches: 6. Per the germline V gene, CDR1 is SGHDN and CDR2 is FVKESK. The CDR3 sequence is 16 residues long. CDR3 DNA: TGTGCCAGCAGCCAATACGGGACTAGATTCTACAATGAGCAGTTCTTC. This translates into CASSQYGTRFYNEQFF. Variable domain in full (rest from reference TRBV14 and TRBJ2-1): EAGVTQFPSHSVIEKGQTVTLRCDPISGHDNLYWYRRVMGKEIKFLLHFVKESKQDESGMPNNRFLAERTGGTYSTLKVQPAELEDSGVYFCASSQYGTRFYNEQFFGPGTRLTVL.

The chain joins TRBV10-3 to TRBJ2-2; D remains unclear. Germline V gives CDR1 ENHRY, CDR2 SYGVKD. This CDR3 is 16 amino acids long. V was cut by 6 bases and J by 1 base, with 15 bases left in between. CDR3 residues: CAIRDQAVGNTGELFF. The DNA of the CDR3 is TGTGCCATCAGGGACCAAGCCGTAGGGAACACCGGGGAGCTGTTTTTT.

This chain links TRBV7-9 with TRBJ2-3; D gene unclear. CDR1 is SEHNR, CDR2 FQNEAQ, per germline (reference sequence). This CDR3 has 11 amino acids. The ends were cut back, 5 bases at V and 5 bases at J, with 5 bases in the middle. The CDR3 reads CASSPQDTQYF. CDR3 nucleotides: TGTGCCAGCAGCCCCCAAGATACGCAGTATTTT. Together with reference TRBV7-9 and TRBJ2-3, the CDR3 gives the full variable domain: DTGVSQNPRHKITKRGQNVTFRCDPISEHNRLYWYRQTLGQGPEFLTYFQNEAQLEKSRLLSDRFSAERPKGSFSTLEIQRTEQGDSAMYLCASSPQDTQYFGPGTRLTVL.